This entry describes one T cell receptor beta chain. Looked up from germline, CDR1 is SQVTM and CDR2 is ANQGSEA. The V gene end was trimmed by 4 bases and the J gene end by 6 bases; junction bases not matched to a gene: 9. CDR3 length: 16 residues. The data were obtained in a study of technical replicates of blood from a handful of donors. Clones were read by immunoSEQ multiplex PCR, and TCRdb kept only the in-frame ones, dropping some. The table shows 40,000 to 60,000 clones, with 80% to 95% occurring only once. V and J are TRBV29-1 and TRBJ2-1; 13 nucleotides match TRBD2. The sample comprised PBMCs. This sequence was found in a human donor in good health. Some clones in this sample may be carry-over from other donors' samples. CDR3 loop: CSVALLAGGPSNEQFF. The CDR3 bases are TGCAGCGTTGCCCTACTAGCGGGGGGGCCTTCCAATGAGCAGTTCTTC.